The rows below give T cell receptor beta chains drawn from one sample of a study of PD-L1 blockade in urothelial cancer. TCRdb keeps only in-frame clones here, not all; method: immunoSEQ multiplex PCR. Found here are 50,000 or so clones, around 85% of them singletons; the top ten hold roughly 16%. The specimen comprised PBMCs, sampled around atezolizumab (anti-PD-L1) treatment. These receptors were taken from a man in his fifties or sixties with urothelial cancer. Each CDR3 is given with its conserved first and last residue. D genes are given only for firm matches. Size is stated for part of the rows, as once, few or many counts, or as a class when the clone is expanded.

D	V	size	J	CDR3	DNA
TRBD2	TRBV6-4	NA	TRBJ2-2	CASSDSSGGANTGELFF	TGTGCCAGCAGTGATTCCAGCGGGGGCGCGAACACCGGGGAGCTGTTTTTT
NA	TRBV27	NA	TRBJ2-1	CASSLMKSSYNEQFF	TGTGCCAGCAGTTTGATGAAGAGCTCCTACAATGAGCAGTTCTTC
TRBD2	TRBV4-2	NA	TRBJ2-3	CASSQDHGTSAGTQYF	TGTGCCAGCAGCCAAGATCATGGGACTAGCGCGGGTACGCAGTATTTT
TRBD2	TRBV5-1	NA	TRBJ2-2	CASSPRTSLGTGELFF	TGCGCCAGCAGCCCTCGGACTAGTCTCGGCACCGGGGAGCTGTTTTTT
TRBD2	TRBV7-9	NA	TRBJ2-7	CASSLAGASGRYEQYF	TGTGCCAGCAGCTTAGCGGGCGCTAGCGGGAGATACGAGCAGTACTTC
TRBD1	TRBV4-3	NA	TRBJ2-4	CASSLYGDRELDIQYF	TGCGCCAGCAGCCTGTATGGGGACAGGGAGTTGGACATTCAGTACTTC
TRBD2	TRBV30	NA	TRBJ2-2	CASPYERDFTGELFF	TGTGCCTCCCCCTACGAGCGGGACTTCACCGGGGAGCTGTTTTTT
NA	TRBV7-7	NA	TRBJ2-2	CASSLEVAAGELFF	TGTGCTAGCAGCTTAGAGGTGGCGGCCGGGGAGCTGTTTTTT
NA	TRBV6-6	NA	TRBJ2-5	CASRREETQYF	TGTGCCAGCAGGCGAGAGGAGACCCAGTACTTC
NA	TRBV28	NA	TRBJ1-5	CASSFLQAGQPQHF	TGTGCCAGCAGTTTTCTACAGGCCGGTCAGCCCCAGCATTTT
NA	TRBV28	NA	TRBJ1-1	CASSSGREAAFF	TGTGCCAGCAGTTCCGGGAGGGAAGCAGCTTTCTTT
TRBD2	TRBV18	NA	TRBJ2-3	CASSPLGLAATDTQYF	TGTGCCAGCTCACCATTAGGACTAGCGGCCACAGATACGCAGTATTTT
TRBD2	TRBV30	NA	TRBJ2-5	CAWSVTSGRYQETQYF	TGTGCCTGGAGTGTTACTAGCGGGAGGTACCAAGAGACCCAGTACTTC
TRBD2	TRBV6-5	NA	TRBJ2-3	CASGIAGSTDTQYF	TGTGCCAGCGGAATAGCGGGGAGCACAGATACGCAGTATTTT
NA	TRBV19	few	TRBJ1-2	CASSEGGYGYTF	TGTGCCAGTAGTGAGGGAGGCTATGGCTACACCTTC
NA	TRBV6-4	NA	TRBJ2-1	CASSDSAYANEQFF	TGTGCCAGCAGTGACTCTGCCTACGCCAATGAGCAGTTCTTC
TRBD1	TRBV2	NA	TRBJ1-1	CASSVGDRNTEAFF	TGTGCCAGCAGTGTAGGGGACAGGAACACTGAAGCTTTCTTT